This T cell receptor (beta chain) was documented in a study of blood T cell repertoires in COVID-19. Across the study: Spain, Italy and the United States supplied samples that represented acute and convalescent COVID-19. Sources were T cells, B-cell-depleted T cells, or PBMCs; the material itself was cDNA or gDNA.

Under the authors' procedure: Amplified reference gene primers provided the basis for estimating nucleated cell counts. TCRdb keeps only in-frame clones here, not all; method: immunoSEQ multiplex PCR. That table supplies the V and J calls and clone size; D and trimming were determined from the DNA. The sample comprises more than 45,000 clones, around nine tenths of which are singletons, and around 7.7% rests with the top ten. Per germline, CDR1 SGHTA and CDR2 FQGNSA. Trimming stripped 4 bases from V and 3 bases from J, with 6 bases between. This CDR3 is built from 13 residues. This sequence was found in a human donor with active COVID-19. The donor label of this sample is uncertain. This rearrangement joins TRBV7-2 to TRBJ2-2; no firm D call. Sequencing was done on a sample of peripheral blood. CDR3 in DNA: TGTGCCAGCAGCTCAGACTACACCGGGGAGCTGTTTTTT. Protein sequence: CASSSDYTGELFF.